The text below deals with one TCR beta chain. Its antigen is not known. The assay was run at deep level. It was across several immunoSEQ plates that each subset's genomic DNA was evenly split. Sorted-subset replicate PCR reactions contained around 220 ng DNA, corresponding to approximately 30,000 T cell genomes. The repertoire was sequenced with immunoSEQ multiplex PCR; TCRdb's copy has only in-frame clones and lacks some. In the table there are 1.5 million to 1.9 million clones, around 98% of which are singletons. This entry is derived from a study of shared clonotypes between healthy human individuals. Findings and limits, study-wide: Researchers sampled blood only, noting tissue repertoires likely differ.

The CDR3 is made up of 15 amino acids. The germline V gene encodes CDR1 SEHNR and CDR2 FQNEAQ (reference sequence). After removal of 1 base from V and 5 bases from J, the junction contained 8 bases not matched to a gene. The source of this sequence is a man aged 25-45 years in good health. Sequences were obtained from naive CD4+ T cells sorted from blood. Specified subset: CD45RA+ positively selected. The gene calls are TRBV7-9 and TRBJ2-7; 7 nucleotides agree with TRBD2. Here the CDR3 reads CASSLERDASNEQYF. In nucleotides, the CDR3 is TGTGCCAGCAGCTTAGAGCGGGACGCGAGTAACGAGCAGTACTTC.